One sample yielded the 11 T cell receptor beta chains listed below, sequenced in a study of T-cell reconstitution after alpha-beta-depleted transplantation in children. It was with unique molecular identifiers that the TCRbeta library was prepared. In TCRdb, the PCR reads were re-called with MiXCR into one record per CDR3 protein. This sample carries 400,000 to 500,000 distinct CDR3 sequences, 11% of them seen once, and the ten largest clones take roughly 5.1%. The starting material was PBMCs from the stem cell graft donor, obtained from the stem cell graft. The receptors come from a human donor who donated a stem cell graft to a child with acute myeloid leukemia.

This clonotype came up a few times. The gene calls are TRBV27 and TRBJ2-2, with no clear D. In germline, CDR1 is MNHEY, CDR2 SMNVEV (reference sequence). V was shortened by 3 bases and J by 6 bases, with 8 bases between the two germline ends. This CDR3 contains 13 residues. As DNA, the CDR3 is TGTGCCAGCAGTTTTAAAGTAGCCGGGGAGCTGTTTTTT. Translation gives CASSFKVAGELFF.

The J gene is TRBJ1-1, the V gene TRBV27; no reliable D call. The CDR3 loop spans 12 amino acids. Deletions cut 1 base from V and 8 bases from J, with 8 bases between. The V gene's germline CDR1 is MNHEY and CDR2 SMNVEV (reference sequence). Here the CDR3 reads CASSLWGGEAFF. The CDR3 DNA is TGTGCCAGCAGTTTATGGGGAGGGGAAGCTTTCTTT.

The sample holds many counts of this clonotype. This chain links TRBV6-5 with TRBJ1-2; no firm D call. CDR3 size: 10 residues. Germline V gene lookup returns CDR1 MNHEY and CDR2 SVGAGI. Trimming removed 10 bases from V and 9 bases from J, with 12 bases in between. The CDR3 DNA reads TGTGCCACCCACTCTTCTAGCTACACCTTC. It specifies CATHSSSYTF.

This clonotype was detected only a few times. This chain links TRBV4-1 with TRBJ2-7; D might be TRBD1 or TRBD2, each matching 5 bases. The CDR3 contains 13 residues. Germline V gene lookup returns CDR1 MGHRA and CDR2 YSYEKL. V lost 3 bases to trimming and J lost 3 bases, with 9 bases between them. For the CDR3, the DNA is TGCGCCAGCAGCCATCGGGACGGCTACGAGCAGTACTTC. Its translation: CASSHRDGYEQYF.

This clonotype came up a few times. This sequence joins TRBV5-1 and TRBJ2-3; TRBD2 matches at 9 bases. The junction had 7 bases not matched to a gene; V was cut back by 0 bases and J by 2 bases. In germline, CDR1 is SGHRS, CDR2 YFSETQ. This CDR3 has 17 amino acids. The CDR3 DNA follows: TGCGCCAGCAGCTTGGAGGGTAGCGGGGGAAACACAGATACGCAGTATTTT. It encodes CASSLEGSGGNTDTQYF.

This clonotype appeared a few times. The chain links TRBV11-2 to TRBJ1-2, with D unclear. The V end lost 0 bases, the J end lost 8 bases, and 19 bases lay between the germline ends. Germline V gives CDR1 SGHAT, CDR2 FQNNGV. CDR3 length: 16 amino acids. The CDR3 DNA sequence: TGTGCCAGCAGCTTAGATCTCAGCCCGCCTACGAGGGGCTACACCTTC. Translated: CASSLDLSPPTRGYTF.

The V gene is TRBV24-1, the J gene TRBJ2-4, with 7 bases that match TRBD1. CDR1 KGHDR and CDR2 SFDVKD come from the germline V gene. The CDR3 totals 14 residues. Trimming at V came to 4 bases and at J to 3 bases, leaving 2 bases not matched to a gene. The CDR3 DNA reads TGTGCCACCAGTGACCCAGGGGGCAAAAACATTCAGTACTTC. Protein sequence: CATSDPGGKNIQYF.

CDR3 sequence reads: CSALDKSSYEQYV. The CDR3 coding sequence is TGCAGTGCCCTCGACAAGAGCTCCTACGAGCAGTACGTC. The V call is TRBV20-1, the J call TRBJ2-7, with D unresolved. This CDR3 region has 13 residues. Trimming pared 6 bases from V and 0 bases from J, leaving 12 bases between. Germline CDR1 reads DFQATT; CDR2 reads SNEGSKA (reference sequence).

The CDR3 DNA reads TGTGCCAGCAGCCCGATTTACCAAGAGACCCAGTACTTC. This encodes CASSPIYQETQYF. This chain uses TRBV4-2 with TRBJ2-5; D gene unclear. The CDR3 length is 13 residues. Trimming cost V 4 bases and J 0 bases, with 6 bases left between them. CDR1 and CDR2 from the germline V gene are LGHNA and YNFKEQ.

This clonotype was counted between two and nine times. The CDR3 sequence: CASSPGGGKQGTEAFF. The CDR3 DNA reads TGTGCCAGCAGCCCTGGGGGGGGGAAACAAGGGACTGAAGCTTTCTTT. V is TRBV7-6 and J is TRBJ1-1; D possibly corresponds to TRBD1 (5 bases). The V and J ends lost 5 bases and 5 bases respectively, with 21 bases between them. Germline CDR1 and CDR2: SGHVS and FNYEAQ. The CDR3 has 16 residues.

This clonotype turned up a few times. The J gene is TRBJ2-1, the V gene TRBV5-1, with 12 bases matching TRBD2. The CDR3 is 19 residues long. Germline CDR1 reads SGHRS; CDR2 reads YFSETQ. Trimming at V came to 0 bases and at J to 4 bases, leaving 11 bases not matched to a gene. The CDR3 loop is CASSLARTSGAYLYNEQFF. Here the CDR3 DNA reads TGCGCCAGCAGCTTGGCGAGGACTAGCGGGGCCTACTTATACAATGAGCAGTTCTTC.